This TCR beta chain was recorded in a study of monozygotic twins with inflammatory bowel disease. Study conclusions and caveats: Variability may have been added to patient repertoires by differing immunosuppressive treatments. IBD patients shared fewer clonotypes with other individuals than healthy twins, especially patients with disease activity signs.

TCRdb reprocessed the 5' RACE reads and stores each CDR3 protein as one record, lacking DNA. The table for this sample gives a few hundred thousand distinct CDR3 sequences. This CDR3 has 15 residues. CDR1 is LGHNA, CDR2 YSLEER, per germline. As concerns this clonotype: Its specificity is unknown.

Sequenced material: blood. This sequence was found in a human donor with ulcerative colitis or Crohn's disease, or a healthy co-twin of an affected twin (not recorded which). The chain joins TRBV4-3 to TRBJ1-5; the TCRdb call, TRBD1, lacks DNA for checking. CDR3 region: CASSQETGVPQPQHF.